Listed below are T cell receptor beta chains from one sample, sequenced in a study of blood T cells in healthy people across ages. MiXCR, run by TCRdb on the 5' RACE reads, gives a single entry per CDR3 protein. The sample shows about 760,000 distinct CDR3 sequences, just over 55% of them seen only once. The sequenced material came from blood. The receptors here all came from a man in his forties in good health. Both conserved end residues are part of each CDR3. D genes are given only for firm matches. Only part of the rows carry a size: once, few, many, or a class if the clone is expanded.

TGTGCCAGCAGCCCTGACATCCTCCAAGAGACCCAGTACTTC	CASSPDILQETQYF	-	TRBJ2-5	few	TRBV5-4	14
TGTGCCAGCGGCCGACTAGCCGAAAATGAGCAGTTCTTC	CASGRLAENEQFF	TRBD2	TRBJ2-1	-	TRBV10-3	13
TGCAGCGTCCCCGTAGGACAGGCCCCCTCTGGGGCCAACGTCCTGACTTTC	CSVPVGQAPSGANVLTF	TRBD1	TRBJ2-6	few	TRBV29-1	17
TGTGCCAGCAGTTACGAGAGCAGGGGCCCGCGGGAGACCCAGTACTTC	CASSYESRGPRETQYF	-	TRBJ2-5	-	TRBV6-2/TRBV6-3	16
TGTGCCAGCAGCGTACTTCTCGCGGGGGACAGTATAAGCGGCTATGGCTACACCTTC	CASSVLLAGDSISGYGYTF	TRBD1	TRBJ1-2	-	TRBV9	19
TGTGCTAGTGCCCTAGACAGCCTGAGCACAGATACGCAGTATTTT	CASALDSLSTDTQYF	-	TRBJ2-3	-	TRBV12-5	15
TGCGCCAGCCGTAGGGACAGAAACACTGAAGCTTTCTTT	CASRRDRNTEAFF	TRBD1	TRBJ1-1	-	TRBV10-2	13
TGTGCCAGCAGCTTAGGACAGGCCAGCCGCACAGATACGCAGTATTTT	CASSLGQASRTDTQYF	-	TRBJ2-3	-	TRBV11-3	16
TGCAGTGCAACAGGGACTAGCGGGAGAATCTTTGAAGAGACCCAGTACTTC	CSATGTSGRIFEETQYF	TRBD2	TRBJ2-5	-	TRBV20-1	17
TGTGCCATCAAGACAGGGTCTAACTATGGCTACACCTTC	CAIKTGSNYGYTF	TRBD1	TRBJ1-2	few	TRBV10-3	13
TGCAGCGTTGACGATGATTCGTTCTACGAGCAGTACTTC	CSVDDDSFYEQYF	-	TRBJ2-7	-	TRBV29-1	13
TGCGCCAGCAGCTTACCCGGGACGGAGAATGGCTACACCTTC	CASSLPGTENGYTF	-	TRBJ1-2	few	TRBV5-1	14
TGTGCCAGCAGCGTAGAGGGACTAGAGTACAATGAGCAGTTCTTC	CASSVEGLEYNEQFF	TRBD2	TRBJ2-1	-	TRBV9	15
TGCAGCGTTGAAGATCTTTTGCGGGGGGCCTACAATGAGCAGTTCTTC	CSVEDLLRGAYNEQFF	TRBD2	TRBJ2-1	-	TRBV29-1	16
TGTGCCAGCACCGTCGGTCAAATGAACACTGAAGCTTTCTTT	CASTVGQMNTEAFF	-	TRBJ1-1	-	TRBV11-2	14
TGTGCCAGCAGCCAACTACGGCTGGGGCAAGAGACCCAGTACTTC	CASSQLRLGQETQYF	-	TRBJ2-5	-	TRBV3-1	15
TGCAGTGCTATTGGGACAGGGAACACTGAAGCTTTCTTT	CSAIGTGNTEAFF	TRBD1	TRBJ1-1	-	TRBV20-1	13
TGCGCCAGCAGGCTGGAGGGGGAGACCCAGTACTTC	CASRLEGETQYF	-	TRBJ2-5	few	TRBV5-1	12
TGTGCCAGCAGCCTCGTAGGAGGGACTCAACCTTACCTCACAGATACGCAGTATTTT	CASSLVGGTQPYLTDTQYF	-	TRBJ2-3	-	TRBV14	19
TGTGCCAGCAGTCTCCAGGGCCCTCTTTTCGAGCAGTACTTC	CASSLQGPLFEQYF	-	TRBJ2-7	-	TRBV28	14
TGCGCCAGCAGCTTCGAGGGGTCCCGCACAGATACGCAGTATTTT	CASSFEGSRTDTQYF	-	TRBJ2-3	-	TRBV5-1	15
TGTGCCAGCAGCCAAGATCTTCGGGGTGGAAACACTGAAGCTTTCTTT	CASSQDLRGGNTEAFF	-	TRBJ1-1	-	TRBV4-2	16
TGTGCCAGCAGTTTACACGGGATCAACACTGAAGCTTTCTTT	CASSLHGINTEAFF	-	TRBJ1-1	-	TRBV12-3/TRBV12-4	14
TGTGCCAGCAGTGAAGAGACAGGGAGTAACGAGCAGTACTTC	CASSEETGSNEQYF	TRBD1	TRBJ2-7	few	TRBV6-4	14
TGTGCCAGCAGCCCGACCAGCAACAACTACGAGCAGTACTTC	CASSPTSNNYEQYF	-	TRBJ2-7	-	TRBV14	14
TGTGCCAGCAGCCAGCGCGCAGGGGCCCGTGAAAAACTGTTTTTT	CASSQRAGAREKLFF	-	TRBJ1-4	-	TRBV7-3	15
TGCAGTGCTAGAGATGACTACGCCTACGAGCAGTACTTC	CSARDDYAYEQYF	-	TRBJ2-7	-	TRBV20-1	13
TGCAGTGCTACCGACACTTCCTACGAGCAGTACTTC	CSATDTSYEQYF	-	TRBJ2-7	few	TRBV20-1	12
TGTGCCACATCCCGGGAGGGGATAGATCAGCCCCAGCATTTT	CATSREGIDQPQHF	-	TRBJ1-5	-	TRBV24-1	14